This TCR beta chain originates from a study of blood T cell repertoires in COVID-19. About the study: Acute and convalescent COVID-19 specimens originated in the United States, Italy and Spain. From T cells, B-cell-depleted T cells, or PBMCs came the material, which was cDNA or gDNA.

Germline CDR1 SGHDT, CDR2 YYEEEE. Between the trimmed V and J ends, which lost 4 bases and 4 bases, there was a span of 21 bases. The CDR3 contains 16 residues. Authors' data handling: Reference gene primers were amplified, and this amplification served to estimate nucleated cell counts. Measured with immunoSEQ multiplex PCR; TCRdb has only the in-frame clones, and not every one. V and J calls and clone size come straight from that table; D and trimming were deduced from the DNA. The data contain 50,000 to 75,000 clones, around 82% of them singletons. The chain uses TRBV5-6 and TRBJ2-7; perhaps TRBD1 as D (5 bases). What was sequenced was peripheral blood. This clonotype was obtained from a man at least 80 years old with active or convalescent COVID-19. The CDR3 loop is CASSRLGLVGEYEQYF. The CDR3 DNA follows: TGTGCCAGCAGCCGGCTGGGGCTAGTCGGTGAATACGAGCAGTACTTC.